The T cell receptor beta chain under discussion was sequenced for a study of OX40 agonist ivuxolimab in advanced cancers. With V trimmed by 1 base and J by 2 bases, 4 bases remained unmatched. This CDR3 has 15 amino acids. Germline CDR1 is SGHRS and CDR2 is YFSETQ. Method: immunoSEQ multiplex PCR; TCRdb's copy keeps in-frame clones and lacks some. The sample yields about 78,000 clones, around 91% seen once. Sequencing was performed on CD4+ or CD8+ T cells sorted from blood, taken in a trial of the OX40 agonist ivuxolimab. The chain employs TRBV5-1 and TRBJ2-3, with 7 bases that match TRBD2. This clonotype was obtained from an adult with an advanced solid tumor such as melanoma, head and neck, liver or kidney cancer. CDR3 protein: CASSLWGRVTDTQYF. As DNA, the CDR3 is TGCGCCAGCAGCTTGTGGGGGAGGGTCACAGATACGCAGTATTTT.